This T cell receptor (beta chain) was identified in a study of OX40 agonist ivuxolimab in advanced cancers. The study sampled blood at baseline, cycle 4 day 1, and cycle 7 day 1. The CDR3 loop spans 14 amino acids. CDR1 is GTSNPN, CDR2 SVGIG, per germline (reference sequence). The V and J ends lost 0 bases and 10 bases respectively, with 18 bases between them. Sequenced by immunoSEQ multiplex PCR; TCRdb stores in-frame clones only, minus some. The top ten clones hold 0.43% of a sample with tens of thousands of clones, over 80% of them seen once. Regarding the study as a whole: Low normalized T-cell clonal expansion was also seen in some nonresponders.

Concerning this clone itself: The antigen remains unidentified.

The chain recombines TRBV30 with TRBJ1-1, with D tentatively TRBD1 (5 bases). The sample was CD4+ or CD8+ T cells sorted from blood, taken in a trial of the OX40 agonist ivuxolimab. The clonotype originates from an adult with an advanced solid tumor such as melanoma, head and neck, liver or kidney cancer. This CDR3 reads CAWSVLAGTERAFF. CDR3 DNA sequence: TGTGCCTGGAGTGTACTAGCAGGGACCGAGAGAGCTTTCTTT.